This is a list of T cell receptor beta chains from one sample in a study of brain T cells in children with intractable seizures. Only in-frame clones appear in the TCRdb table, and some are missing; sequencing was by immunoSEQ multiplex PCR. The profile shows tens of thousands of clones, more than 75% of them singletons. The material was peripheral blood, obtained at surgery. Receptors originate from a girl aged 2-15 years with Rasmussen encephalitis and intractable seizures. The CDR3 runs from the conserved cysteine through the conserved F or W. Fields, in order: CDR3 DNA, CDR3 protein, clone size, J gene, V gene, D gene. The D gene is left open where the match is weak. Rows give clone size only sometimes, using once, few, many, or a class for an expanded clone.

TGTGCCAGCAGTGAAGCGAGGGGGCTCGGTGAAGCTTTCTTT CASSEARGLGEAFF . TRBJ1-1 TRBV2 TRBD1
TGTGCCAGCAGCTTGGGGGATACTTATACTGAAGCTTTCTTT CASSLGDTYTEAFF . TRBJ1-1 TRBV5-6 .
TGTGCCAGCAGTGAGGTGAACACTGAAGCTTTCTTT CASSEVNTEAFF . TRBJ1-1 TRBV2 .
TGTGCCAGCAGTGAGCTCGCCCAGATAAGCACAGATACGCAGTATTTT CASSELAQISTDTQYF . TRBJ2-3 TRBV2 .
TGTGCCAGCTCCCCCCGACAGGGGGATTATGGCTACACCTTC CASSPRQGDYGYTF . TRBJ1-2 TRBV18 TRBD1
TGTGCCAGCAGCTTCCCCCAGTGTCAGGGCTACGAGCAGTACTTC CASSFPQCQGYEQYF . TRBJ2-7 TRBV21-1 .
TGTGCCAGCAGTTACTCTCGGGTCGGGGGAGATACGCAGTATTTT CASSYSRVGGDTQYF . TRBJ2-3 TRBV6-6 .
TGTGCCAGCAGCTTGGGCCTTTTCAATGAGCAGTTCTTC CASSLGLFNEQFF many TRBJ2-1 TRBV5-5 .
TGTGCCAGCAGCCCCAGGGAGAACACTGAAGCTTTCTTT CASSPRENTEAFF . TRBJ1-1 TRBV13 .
TGTGCCAGCAGCGTACAGGGGGCGCCTGGAAACACCATATATTTT CASSVQGAPGNTIYF . TRBJ1-3 TRBV9 TRBD1
TGTGCCAGCGAACGGGAGGGGTCTAGGGCTTTCTTT CASEREGSRAFF . TRBJ1-1 TRBV21-1 .
TGTGCCAGCAGCATTCTAGCGGGAGGGGGCACTAATGAGCAGTTCTTC CASSILAGGGTNEQFF once TRBJ2-1 TRBV11-2 TRBD2
TGCGCCAGCAGCCAAGAGAGACTCGTCAGGGGGCGGGACACTGAAGCTTTCTTT CASSQERLVRGRDTEAFF . TRBJ1-1 TRBV4-1 TRBD1
TGTGCCAGCAGCGTAGAAAGGTGGCCTAACACTGAAGCTTTCTTT CASSVERWPNTEAFF once TRBJ1-1 TRBV9 .
TGTGCCAGTCGAGGGGCCTATGGCTACACCTTC CASRGAYGYTF . TRBJ1-2 TRBV2 .
TGTGCCAGCAGACCTGAAGGAAGCACCAAGCAGTACTTC CASRPEGSTKQYF once TRBJ2-7 TRBV2 .
TGTGCCAGCAGCCCCGGACTAGCGGTCTCCTACAATGAGCAGTTCTTC CASSPGLAVSYNEQFF . TRBJ2-1 TRBV9 TRBD2